The TCR beta chain under discussion was sequenced for a study of blood T cells in healthy people across ages. The study, taken as a whole, reports: Aged donors had fewer naive CD4+ cells and lower diversity than long-lived donors.

CDR1 SGHRS and CDR2 YFSETQ come from the germline V gene. V was pared by 2 bases and J by 5 bases, with 17 bases between. The CDR3 has 16 amino acids. As concerns this clonotype: Its antigen is as yet unknown.

Through a sample-barcoded 5' primer and a J-beta primer mix, a second PCR was run for 7 to 11 cycles. Carrying 12 random nucleotides, a template-switch adaptor labeled each individual cDNA molecule. One entry per CDR3 protein, called by TCRdb with MiXCR from the 5' RACE reads. The repertoire holds about 640,000 distinct CDR3 sequences, with about 30% as singletons. The sequencing sample was made of blood. The TCR originated in a woman older than 75 in good health. V gene TRBV5-1 combines with J gene TRBJ2-1, with D possibly TRBD1 on 5 matching bases. The CDR3 region has the DNA TGCGCCAGCAGCTTTTGGGGCGGCCTAGGGAACAATGAGCAGTTCTTC. Its protein product is CASSFWGGLGNNEQFF.